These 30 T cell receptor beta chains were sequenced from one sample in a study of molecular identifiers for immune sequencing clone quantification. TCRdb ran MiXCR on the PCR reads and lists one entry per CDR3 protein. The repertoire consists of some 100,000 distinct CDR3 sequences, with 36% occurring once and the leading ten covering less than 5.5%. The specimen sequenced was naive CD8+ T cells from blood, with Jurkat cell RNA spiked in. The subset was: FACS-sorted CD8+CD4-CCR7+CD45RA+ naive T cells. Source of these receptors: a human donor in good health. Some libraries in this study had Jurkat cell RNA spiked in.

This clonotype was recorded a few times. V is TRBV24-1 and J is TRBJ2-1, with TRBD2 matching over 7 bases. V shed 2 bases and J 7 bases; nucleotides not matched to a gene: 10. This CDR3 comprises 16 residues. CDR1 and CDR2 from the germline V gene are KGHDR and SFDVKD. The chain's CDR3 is CATSDSGGGPMNEQFF. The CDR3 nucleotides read TGTGCCACCAGTGATTCGGGGGGAGGGCCTATGAATGAGCAGTTCTTC.

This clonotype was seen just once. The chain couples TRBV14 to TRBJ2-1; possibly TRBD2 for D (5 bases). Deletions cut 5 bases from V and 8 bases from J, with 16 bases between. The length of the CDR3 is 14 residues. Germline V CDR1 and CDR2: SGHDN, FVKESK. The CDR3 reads CASSLDFGGYEQFF. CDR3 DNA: TGTGCCAGCAGCTTGGACTTCGGCGGCTATGAGCAGTTCTTC.

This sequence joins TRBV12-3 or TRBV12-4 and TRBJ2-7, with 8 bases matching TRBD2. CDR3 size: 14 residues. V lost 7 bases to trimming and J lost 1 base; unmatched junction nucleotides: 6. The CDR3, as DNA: TGTGCCAGCAATCTTAGCGGGGTATCCTACGAGCAGTACTTC. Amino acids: CASNLSGVSYEQYF.

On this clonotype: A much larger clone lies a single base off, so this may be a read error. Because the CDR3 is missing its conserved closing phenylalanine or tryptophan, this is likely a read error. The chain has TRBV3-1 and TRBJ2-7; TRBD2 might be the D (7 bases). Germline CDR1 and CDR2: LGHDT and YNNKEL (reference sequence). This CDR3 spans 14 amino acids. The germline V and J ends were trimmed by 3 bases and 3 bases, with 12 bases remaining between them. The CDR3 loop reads CASSQGGQDYEQYI. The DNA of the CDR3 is TGTGCCAGCAGCCAGGGGGGGCAGGACTACGAGCAGTACATC.

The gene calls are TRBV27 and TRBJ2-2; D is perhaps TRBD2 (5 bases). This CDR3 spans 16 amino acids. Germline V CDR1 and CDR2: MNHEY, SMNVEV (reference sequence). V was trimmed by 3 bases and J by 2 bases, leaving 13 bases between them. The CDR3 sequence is CASSFYRGLNTGELFF. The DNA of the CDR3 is TGTGCCAGCAGTTTTTACAGAGGGCTAAACACCGGGGAGCTGTTTTTT.

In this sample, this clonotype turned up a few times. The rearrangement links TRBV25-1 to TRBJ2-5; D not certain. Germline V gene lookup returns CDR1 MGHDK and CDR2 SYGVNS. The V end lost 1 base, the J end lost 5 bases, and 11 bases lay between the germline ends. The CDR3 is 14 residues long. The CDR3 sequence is CASSEFWGWETQYF. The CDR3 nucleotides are TGTGCCAGCAGTGAATTTTGGGGTTGGGAGACCCAGTACTTC.

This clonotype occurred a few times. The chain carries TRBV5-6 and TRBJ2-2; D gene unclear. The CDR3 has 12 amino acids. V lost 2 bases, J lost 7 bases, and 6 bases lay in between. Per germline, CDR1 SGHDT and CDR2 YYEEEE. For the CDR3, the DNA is TGTGCCAGCAGCTTAGTTTTCGGGGAGCTGTTTTTT. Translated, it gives CASSLVFGELFF.

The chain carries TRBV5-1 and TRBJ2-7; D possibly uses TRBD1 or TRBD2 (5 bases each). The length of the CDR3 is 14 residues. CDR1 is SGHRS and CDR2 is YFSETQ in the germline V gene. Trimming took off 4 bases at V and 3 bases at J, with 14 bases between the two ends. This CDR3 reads CASSIWGNDYEQYF. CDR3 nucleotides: TGCGCCAGCAGCATTTGGGGGAATGACTACGAGCAGTACTTC.

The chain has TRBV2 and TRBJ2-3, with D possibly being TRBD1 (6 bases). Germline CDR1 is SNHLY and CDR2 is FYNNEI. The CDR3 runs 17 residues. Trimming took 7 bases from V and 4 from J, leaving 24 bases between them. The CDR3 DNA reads TGTGCCAGCATTCTCACGCAGGGGCAAGGGTACTCAGATACGCAGTATTTT. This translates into CASILTQGQGYSDTQYF.

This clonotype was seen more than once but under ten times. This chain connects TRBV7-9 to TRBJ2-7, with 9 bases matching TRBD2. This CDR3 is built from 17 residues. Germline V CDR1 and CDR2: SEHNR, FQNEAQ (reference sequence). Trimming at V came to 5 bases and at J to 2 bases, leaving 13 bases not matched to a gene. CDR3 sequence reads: CASSPYRGGVGTYEQYF. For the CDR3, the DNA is TGTGCCAGCAGCCCCTATCGCGGGGGGGTCGGGACCTACGAGCAGTACTTC. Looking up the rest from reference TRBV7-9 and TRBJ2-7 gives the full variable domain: DTGVSQNPRHKITKRGQNVTFRCDPISEHNRLYWYRQTLGQGPEFLTYFQNEAQLEKSRLLSDRFSAERPKGSFSTLEIQRTEQGDSAMYLCASSPYRGGVGTYEQYFGPGTRLTVT.

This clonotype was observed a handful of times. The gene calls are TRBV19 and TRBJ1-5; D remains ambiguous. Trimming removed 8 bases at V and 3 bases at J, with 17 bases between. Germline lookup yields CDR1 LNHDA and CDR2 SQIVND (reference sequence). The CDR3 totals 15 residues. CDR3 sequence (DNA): TGTGCCAGTGCCTTAAGCCCGCCGGCCAATCAGCCCCAGCATTTT. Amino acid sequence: CASALSPPANQPQHF.

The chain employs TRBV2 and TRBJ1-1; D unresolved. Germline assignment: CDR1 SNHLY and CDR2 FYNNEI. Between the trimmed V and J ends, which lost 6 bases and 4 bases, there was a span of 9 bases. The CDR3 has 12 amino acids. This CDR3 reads CASRGISTEAFF. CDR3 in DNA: TGTGCCAGCAGGGGGATTTCCACTGAAGCTTTCTTT. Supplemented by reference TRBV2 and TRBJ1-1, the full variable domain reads EPEVTQTPSHQVTQMGQEVILRCVPISNHLYFYWYRQILGQKVEFLVSFYNNEISEKSEIFDDQFSVERPDGSNFTLKIRSTKLEDSAMYFCASRGISTEAFFGQGTRLTVV.

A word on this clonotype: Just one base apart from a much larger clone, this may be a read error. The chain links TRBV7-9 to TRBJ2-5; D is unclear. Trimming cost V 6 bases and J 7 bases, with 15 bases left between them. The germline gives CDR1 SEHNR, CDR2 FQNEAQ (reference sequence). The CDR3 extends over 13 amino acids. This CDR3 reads CASSFNARVTQYF. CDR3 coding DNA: TGTGCCAGCAGTTTCAATGCCCGGGTGACCCAGTACTTC.

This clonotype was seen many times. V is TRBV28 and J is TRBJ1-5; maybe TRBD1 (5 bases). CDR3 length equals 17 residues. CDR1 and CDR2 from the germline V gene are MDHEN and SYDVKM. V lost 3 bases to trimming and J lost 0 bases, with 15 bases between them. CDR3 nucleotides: TGTGCCAGCAGTTTTGAACGGGGGGGAGATAGCAATCAGCCCCAGCATTTT. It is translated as CASSFERGGDSNQPQHF. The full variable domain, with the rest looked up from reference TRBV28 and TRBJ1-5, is DVKVTQSSRYLVKRTGEKVFLECVQDMDHENMFWYRQDPGLGLRLIYFSYDVKMKEKGDIPEGYSVSREKKERFSLILESASTNQTSMYLCASSFERGGDSNQPQHFGDGTRLSIL.

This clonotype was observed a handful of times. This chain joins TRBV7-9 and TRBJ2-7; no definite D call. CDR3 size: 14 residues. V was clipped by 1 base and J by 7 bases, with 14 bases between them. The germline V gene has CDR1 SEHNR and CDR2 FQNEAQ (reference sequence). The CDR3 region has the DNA TGTGCCAGCAGCTTAGGGTTAGCATTAGGGGAGCAGTACTTC. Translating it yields CASSLGLALGEQYF. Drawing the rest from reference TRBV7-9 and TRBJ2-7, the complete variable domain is DTGVSQNPRHKITKRGQNVTFRCDPISEHNRLYWYRQTLGQGPEFLTYFQNEAQLEKSRLLSDRFSAERPKGSFSTLEIQRTEQGDSAMYLCASSLGLALGEQYFGPGTRLTVT.

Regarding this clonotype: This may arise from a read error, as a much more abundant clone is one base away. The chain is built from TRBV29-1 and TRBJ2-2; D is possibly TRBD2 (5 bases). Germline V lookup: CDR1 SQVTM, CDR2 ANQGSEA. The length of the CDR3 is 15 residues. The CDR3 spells CSVEYTYGAIGELVF. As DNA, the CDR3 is TGCAGCGTTGAATACACATATGGCGCGATCGGGGAGCTGGTTTTT.

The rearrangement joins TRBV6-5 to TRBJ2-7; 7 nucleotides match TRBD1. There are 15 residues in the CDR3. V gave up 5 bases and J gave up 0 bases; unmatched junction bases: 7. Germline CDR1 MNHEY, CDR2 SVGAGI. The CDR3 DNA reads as TGTGCCAGCAGTCCCGGACAGGCAAGCTCCTACGAGCAGTACTTC. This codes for CASSPGQASSYEQYF.

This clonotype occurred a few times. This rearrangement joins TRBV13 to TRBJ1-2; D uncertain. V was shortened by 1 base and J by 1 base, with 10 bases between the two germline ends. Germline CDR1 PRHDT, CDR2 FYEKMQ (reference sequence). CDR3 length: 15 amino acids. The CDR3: CASSLARNGNYGYTF. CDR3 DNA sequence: TGTGCCAGCAGCTTAGCCAGGAACGGTAACTATGGCTACACCTTC.

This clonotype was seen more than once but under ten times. CDR3 protein: CASSLYGQGPSRANVLTF. The CDR3 coding sequence is TGTGCCAGCAGCTTATATGGACAGGGCCCGTCCCGGGCCAACGTCCTGACTTTC. This chain connects TRBV7-2 to TRBJ2-6; TRBD1 agrees at 8 bases. The germline V gene has CDR1 SGHTA and CDR2 FQGNSA. The CDR3 has 18 amino acids. J lost 5 bases, V lost 2 bases, and 11 bases had no gene match.

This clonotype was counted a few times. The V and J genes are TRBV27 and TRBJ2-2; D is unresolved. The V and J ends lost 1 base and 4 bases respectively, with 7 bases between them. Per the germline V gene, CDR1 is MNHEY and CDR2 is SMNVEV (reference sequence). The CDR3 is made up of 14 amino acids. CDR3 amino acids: CASSLLGSTGELFF. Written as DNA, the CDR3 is TGTGCCAGCAGTTTATTAGGGTCCACCGGGGAGCTGTTTTTT.

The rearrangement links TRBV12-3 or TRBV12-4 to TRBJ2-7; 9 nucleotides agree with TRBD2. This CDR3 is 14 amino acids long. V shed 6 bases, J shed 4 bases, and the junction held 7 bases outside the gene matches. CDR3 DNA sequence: TGTGCCAGCAGCCATAGCGGGAGAGTGTACGAGCAGTACTTC. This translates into CASSHSGRVYEQYF.

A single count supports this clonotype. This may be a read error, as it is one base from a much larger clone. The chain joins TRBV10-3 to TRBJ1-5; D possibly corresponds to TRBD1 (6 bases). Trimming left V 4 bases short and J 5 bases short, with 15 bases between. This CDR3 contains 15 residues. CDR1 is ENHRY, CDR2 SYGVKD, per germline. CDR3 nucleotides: TGTGCCATCAGTGTGGGGGCAGGGAATCATCAGCCCCAGCATTTT. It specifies CAISVGAGNHQPQHF.

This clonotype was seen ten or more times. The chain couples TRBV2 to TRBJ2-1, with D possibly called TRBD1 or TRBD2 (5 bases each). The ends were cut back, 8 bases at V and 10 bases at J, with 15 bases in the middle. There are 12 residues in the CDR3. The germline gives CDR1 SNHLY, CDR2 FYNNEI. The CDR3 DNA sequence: TGTGCCAGCGGGACGGCGTCCTACGAGCAGTTCTTC. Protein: CASGTASYEQFF. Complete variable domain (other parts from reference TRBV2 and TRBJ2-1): EPEVTQTPSHQVTQMGQEVILRCVPISNHLYFYWYRQILGQKVEFLVSFYNNEISEKSEIFDDQFSVERPDGSNFTLKIRSTKLEDSAMYFCASGTASYEQFFGPGTRLTVL.

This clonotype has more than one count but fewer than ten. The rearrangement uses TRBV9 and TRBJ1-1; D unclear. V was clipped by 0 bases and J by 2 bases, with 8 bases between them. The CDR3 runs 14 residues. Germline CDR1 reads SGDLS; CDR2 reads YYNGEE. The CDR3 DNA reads TGTGCCAGCAGCGTAGGGAACAGCAACACTGAAGCTTTCTTT. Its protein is CASSVGNSNTEAFF.

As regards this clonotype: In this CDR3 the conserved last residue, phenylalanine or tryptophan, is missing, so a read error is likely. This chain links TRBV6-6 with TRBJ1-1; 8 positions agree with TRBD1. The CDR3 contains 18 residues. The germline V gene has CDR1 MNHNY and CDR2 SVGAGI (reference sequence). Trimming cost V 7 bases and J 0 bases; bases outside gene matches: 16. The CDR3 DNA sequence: TGTGCCAGCACACCCTTGGACAGGGCCCGAAGAATGAACACTGAAGCTTTCCTT. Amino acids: CASTPLDRARRMNTEAFL.

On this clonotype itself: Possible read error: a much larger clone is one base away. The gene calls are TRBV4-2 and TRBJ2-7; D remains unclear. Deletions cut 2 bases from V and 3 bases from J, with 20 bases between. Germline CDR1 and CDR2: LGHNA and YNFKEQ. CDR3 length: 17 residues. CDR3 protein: CASSQHLSSRSRYEQYF. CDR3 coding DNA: TGTGCCAGCAGCCAACACCTCAGCTCGAGGAGTCGCTACGAGCAGTACTTC.

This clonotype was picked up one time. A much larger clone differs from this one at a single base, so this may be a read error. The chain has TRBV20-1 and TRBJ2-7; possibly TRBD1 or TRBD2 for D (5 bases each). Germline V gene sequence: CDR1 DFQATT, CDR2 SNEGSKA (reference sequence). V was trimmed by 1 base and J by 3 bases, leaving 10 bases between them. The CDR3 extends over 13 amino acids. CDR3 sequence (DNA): TGCAGTGCTAGAGGAGGGGACCTCTACGAGCAGTACTTC. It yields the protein CSARGGDLYEQYF.

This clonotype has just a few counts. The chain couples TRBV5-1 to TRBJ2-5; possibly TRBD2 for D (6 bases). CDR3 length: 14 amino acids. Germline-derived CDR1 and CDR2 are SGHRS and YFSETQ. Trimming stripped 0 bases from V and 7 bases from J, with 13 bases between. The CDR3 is CASSLVEGGGTQYF. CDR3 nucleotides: TGCGCCAGCAGCTTGGTCGAGGGAGGAGGGACCCAGTACTTC.

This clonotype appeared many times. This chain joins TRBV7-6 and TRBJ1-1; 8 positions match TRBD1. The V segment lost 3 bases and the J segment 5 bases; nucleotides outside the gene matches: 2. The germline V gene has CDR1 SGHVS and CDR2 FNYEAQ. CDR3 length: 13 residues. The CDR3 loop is CASSFGTGTEAFF. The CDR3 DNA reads TGTGCCAGCAGCTTTGGGACAGGAACTGAAGCTTTCTTT.

In nucleotides, the CDR3 is TGTGCCAGCAGCCAAGGTACGAGCGATGAAGATACGCAGTATTTT. Translated, it gives CASSQGTSDEDTQYF. The rearrangement links TRBV3-1 to TRBJ2-3; D unresolved. This CDR3 has 15 amino acids. V dropped 1 base and J dropped 5 bases, with 13 bases sitting between them. Germline CDR1 reads LGHDT; CDR2 reads YNNKEL (reference sequence).